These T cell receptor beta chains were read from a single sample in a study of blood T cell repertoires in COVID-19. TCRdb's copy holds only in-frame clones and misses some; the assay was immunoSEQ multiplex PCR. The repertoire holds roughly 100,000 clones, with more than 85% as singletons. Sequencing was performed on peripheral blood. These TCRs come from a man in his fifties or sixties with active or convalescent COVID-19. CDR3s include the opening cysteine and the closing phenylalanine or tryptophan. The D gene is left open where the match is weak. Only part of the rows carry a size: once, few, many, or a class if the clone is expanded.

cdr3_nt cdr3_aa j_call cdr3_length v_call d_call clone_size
TGTGCCAGCAGTTACTCTCGGGGAGAGTATGAGCAGTTCTTC CASSYSRGEYEQFF TRBJ2-1 14 TRBV6-5 . .
TGTGCCAGCAGTTACTCGACGCCGGGATTAGGTGATTCACCCCTCCACTTT CASSYSTPGLGDSPLHF TRBJ1-6 17 TRBV6-2/TRBV6-3 . .
TGTGCCAGCAGCTTAGGAGCGGGGGCCACAGATACGCAGTATTTT CASSLGAGATDTQYF TRBJ2-3 15 TRBV7-9 TRBD2 few
TGCGCCAGCAGCTTGGCAGGGGGCAACACCGGGGAGCTGTTTTTT CASSLAGGNTGELFF TRBJ2-2 15 TRBV5-1 TRBD1 .
TGCGCCAGCAGCGCGGGGGACGCGACAGCCTACGAGCAGTACTTC CASSAGDATAYEQYF TRBJ2-7 15 TRBV5-1 TRBD2 .
TGTGCCAGCAGCCCTCTGACAGGGGGGAGAGACACTGAAGCTTTCTTT CASSPLTGGRDTEAFF TRBJ1-1 16 TRBV11-2 TRBD1 .
TGTGCCAGCAGTTTTTCCGGGGTTGGTAATTCACCCCTCCACTTT CASSFSGVGNSPLHF TRBJ1-6 15 TRBV27 . .
TGTGCCAGCAGCCGTCGAAGGCAGGGGAATTTGAACACTGAAGCTTTCTTT CASSRRRQGNLNTEAFF TRBJ1-1 17 TRBV7-9 . few
TGTGCCAGCAGGATACGGGACACCGGGGAGCTGTTTTTT CASRIRDTGELFF TRBJ2-2 13 TRBV5-8 . .
TGCGCCAGCAGTCAATCTCGCCCTAGCGGGGGGGGGAAGAAAACTAAAAACATTCAGTACTTC CASSQSRPSGGGKKTKNIQYF TRBJ2-4 21 TRBV23-1 TRBD2 .
TGTGCCAGCAGCGTAGAACAGGGGGCGAGGGAAAAACTGTTTTTT CASSVEQGAREKLFF TRBJ1-4 15 TRBV9 TRBD1 .
TGTGCCAGCAGCCCCGTGGGGCAGAACACTGAAGCTTTCTTT CASSPVGQNTEAFF TRBJ1-1 14 TRBV7-8 . .
TGTGCCAGCAGCCCCGACAGGGCCCCCTACGAGCAGTACTTC CASSPDRAPYEQYF TRBJ2-7 14 TRBV7-9 TRBD1 once
TGTGCCAGCAGCTTAGACAGGGGTGGCTACACCTTC CASSLDRGGYTF TRBJ1-2 12 TRBV7-2 TRBD1 .
TGTGCCAGCAGTAACAGGGGCGTAGGCACAGATACGCAGTATTTT CASSNRGVGTDTQYF TRBJ2-3 15 TRBV5-8 TRBD1 .
TGCGCCAGCAGCTTGCGACAGGGTAATAATGAAAAACTGTTTTTT CASSLRQGNNEKLFF TRBJ1-4 15 TRBV5-1 TRBD1 .
TGTGCCAGCAGCCAACGAACAGGGGTCGTGGAGACCCAGTACTTC CASSQRTGVVETQYF TRBJ2-5 15 TRBV3-1/TRBV3-2 TRBD1 .
TGTGCCAGCAGTTCCCAATCCCAAGATACGCAGTATTTT CASSSQSQDTQYF TRBJ2-3 13 TRBV27 . .
TGTGCCACCACCAGACGCCAGGGCTCCCACGAGCAGTACTTC CATTRRQGSHEQYF TRBJ2-7 14 TRBV15 . .
TGTGCCAGCAGTTACTCGTCAGGGGGCGCCTACGAGCAGTACTTC CASSYSSGGAYEQYF TRBJ2-7 15 TRBV6-6 TRBD1 .
TGTGCCAGCAGCTTGGACAGCCTAGGGGAGCTGTTTTTT CASSLDSLGELFF TRBJ2-2 13 TRBV5-4 . .
TGTGCCAGCAGTCCACAGGGGGCAGGCGGGGAGCTGTTTTTT CASSPQGAGGELFF TRBJ2-2 14 TRBV5-4 TRBD1 once
TGTGCCAGCAGCCCCCCAGCAGGTGCCGGGGAGCTGTTTTTT CASSPPAGAGELFF TRBJ2-2 14 TRBV9 . .
TGTGCCAGTACCCGGACTAGCGGGGTTTCAGGGGAGCAGTTCTTC CASTRTSGVSGEQFF TRBJ2-1 15 TRBV19 TRBD2 .
TGTGCCAGCAGCTTAGCGCATGTAACCAGCTCCTACAATGAGCAGTTCTTC CASSLAHVTSSYNEQFF TRBJ2-1 17 TRBV7-9 . .
TGTGCCAGCAGTTTAGAAGCCAATCAGCCCCAGCATTTT CASSLEANQPQHF TRBJ1-5 13 TRBV27 . .
TGTGCCAGCAGCCAAGGGGGACAACCTGAAGCTTTCTTT CASSQGGQPEAFF TRBJ1-1 13 TRBV3-1/TRBV3-2 . .
TGCGCCAGCAGCCAAGAGTGGCAGACACAAGAGACCCAGTACTTC CASSQEWQTQETQYF TRBJ2-5 15 TRBV4-3 . .
TGTGCCAGCAGCTTAGGTCAGGGACTAGCGGGGTCGGGGGCCAACGTCCTGACTTTC CASSLGQGLAGSGANVLTF TRBJ2-6 19 TRBV7-6 TRBD2 .
TGTGCCAGCACCAATCCTCGACGGAGTAATGAAAAACTGTTTTTT CASTNPRRSNEKLFF TRBJ1-4 15 TRBV28 . .
TGTGCCAGCAGCTTCGCAGGGGTGGAAGAGACCCAGTACTTC CASSFAGVEETQYF TRBJ2-5 14 TRBV11-1 . once
TGTGCCAGCAGCTTAGCCGGTCGGGGAACTACTATGGGGGGCTACACCTTC CASSLAGRGTTMGGYTF TRBJ1-2 17 TRBV7-8 . few
TGTGCCAGCAGCTTCGGACTAGTAGTGGACAATGAGCAGTTCTTC CASSFGLVVDNEQFF TRBJ2-1 15 TRBV11-2 TRBD2 few
TGCGCCAGCAGCCCCCGGGAGGCGAACACTGAAGCTTTCTTT CASSPREANTEAFF TRBJ1-1 14 TRBV4-1 . .
TGTGCCAGCAGTTACGGGACTAGCGGGACGGAGACCCAGTACTTC CASSYGTSGTETQYF TRBJ2-5 15 TRBV6-2/TRBV6-3 TRBD2 .
TGTGCCAGTAGTCCCCGGGACAGGGGGTTCAACACCGGGGAGCTGTTTTTT CASSPRDRGFNTGELFF TRBJ2-2 17 TRBV19 TRBD1 .
TGCAGTGCTAGTGCAGGGGAGGGTGAAAAACTGTTTTTT CSASAGEGEKLFF TRBJ1-4 13 TRBV20-1 . .
TGTGCCAGCAGCTTAGGGGGGGATCAGCCCCAGCATTTT CASSLGGDQPQHF TRBJ1-5 13 TRBV7-9 . .
TGTGCCAGCAGCTTAGGATGGGGGACAGGGGTAGGATACGAGCAGTACTTC CASSLGWGTGVGYEQYF TRBJ2-7 17 TRBV7-2 TRBD1 .
TGTGCCAGCAGTCGAGGGACAGGTAGCAATCAGCCCCAGCATTTT CASSRGTGSNQPQHF TRBJ1-5 15 TRBV6-2/TRBV6-3 TRBD1 .
TGTGCCTACGACACTAGCGGGGGGTGGAATGAGCAGTTCTTC CAYDTSGGWNEQFF TRBJ2-1 14 TRBV30 TRBD2 .
TGTGCCAGCAGCCCTATTAGCGGGGGGCGCACAGATACGCAGTATTTT CASSPISGGRTDTQYF TRBJ2-3 16 TRBV5-4 TRBD2 .
TGCAGCGGAACACAGGGTGTAGAGACCCAGTACTTC CSGTQGVETQYF TRBJ2-5 12 TRBV29-1 . .
TGTGCCAGCAGATTCAGGGGGAGCTCCTACGAGCAGTACTTC CASRFRGSSYEQYF TRBJ2-7 14 TRBV2 TRBD1 .
TGTGCCAGCACCGGGACAGGGGGCGGTAACTATGGCTACACCTTC CASTGTGGGNYGYTF TRBJ1-2 15 TRBV3-1/TRBV3-2 TRBD1 .
TGTGCCATCAGTGATCCCGGGACTAGAACTTTCGAGCAGTTCTTC CAISDPGTRTFEQFF TRBJ2-1 15 TRBV10-3 TRBD2 .
TGTGCCAGCAGTGTAGAGGCCGGAGGGGAGGCAACTAATGAAAAACTGTTTTTT CASSVEAGGEATNEKLFF TRBJ1-4 18 TRBV6-1 . .
TGTGCCAGCAATCAGGGCTATGGCTACACCTTC CASNQGYGYTF TRBJ1-2 11 TRBV6-6 . .
TGTGCCAGTAGCCAACTAGCGGGGGCTAGCACAGATACGCAGTATTTT CASSQLAGASTDTQYF TRBJ2-3 16 TRBV19 TRBD2 few
TGTGCCTGGAAATTGGCAGGGGGCGAATCACCCCTCCACTTT CAWKLAGGESPLHF TRBJ1-6 14 TRBV30 TRBD1 .
TGTGCCAGCAGTTTTGGACAGCTCGCGAACACCGGGGAGCTGTTTTTT CASSFGQLANTGELFF TRBJ2-2 16 TRBV5-6 . .
TGTGCCAGCAGCTTGGCCGGGGGAGGTGAAGCTTTCTTT CASSLAGGGEAFF TRBJ1-1 13 TRBV5-5 . .
TGTGCCAGCAGTTACGGCAGGGCGAGTGAAAAACTGTTTTTT CASSYGRASEKLFF TRBJ1-4 14 TRBV6-5 . .
TGTGCCAGCAGCTTCGTAGGGGTCAATCAGCCCCAGCATTTT CASSFVGVNQPQHF TRBJ1-5 14 TRBV11-2 . .
TGTGCCAGCAGTCTTGGAAACACCATATATTTT CASSLGNTIYF TRBJ1-3 11 TRBV6-2/TRBV6-3 . .
TGTGCCACCAGCAGAGGAGGACAGGGGAGGGATGAGCAGTTCTTC CATSRGGQGRDEQFF TRBJ2-1 15 TRBV15 TRBD1 few
TGTGCCAGCAGCCGACTAGCGGGGGGGCTCACAGATACGCAGTATTTT CASSRLAGGLTDTQYF TRBJ2-3 16 TRBV7-7 TRBD2 .